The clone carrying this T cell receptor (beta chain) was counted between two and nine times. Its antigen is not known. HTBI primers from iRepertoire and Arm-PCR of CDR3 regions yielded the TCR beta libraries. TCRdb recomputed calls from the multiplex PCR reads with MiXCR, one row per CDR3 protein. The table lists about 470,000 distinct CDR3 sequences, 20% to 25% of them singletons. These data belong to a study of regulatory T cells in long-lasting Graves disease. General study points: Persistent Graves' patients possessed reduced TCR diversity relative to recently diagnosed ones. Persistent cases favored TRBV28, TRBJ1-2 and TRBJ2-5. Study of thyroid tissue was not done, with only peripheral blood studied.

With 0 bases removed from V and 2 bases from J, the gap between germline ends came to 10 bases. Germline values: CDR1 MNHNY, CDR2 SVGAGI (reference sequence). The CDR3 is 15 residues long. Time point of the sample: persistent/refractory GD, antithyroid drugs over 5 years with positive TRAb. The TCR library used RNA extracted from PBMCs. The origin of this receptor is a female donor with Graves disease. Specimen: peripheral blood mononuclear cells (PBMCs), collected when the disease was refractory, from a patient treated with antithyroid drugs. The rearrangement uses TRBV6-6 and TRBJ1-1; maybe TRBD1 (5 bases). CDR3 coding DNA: TGTGCCAGCAGTTACTCGCACAGGTTAAACACTGAAGCTTTCTTT. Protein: CASSYSHRLNTEAFF.